This T cell receptor beta chain derives from a study of blood T cell repertoires in COVID-19. Looking at the study overall: In each case, the material was cDNA or gDNA derived from T cells, B-cell-depleted T cells, or PBMCs.

Sequencing was performed with immunoSEQ multiplex PCR; in TCRdb, only in-frame clones are kept and a portion is missing. The sample shows approximately 37,000 clones, about 89% of them seen only once. Per the germline V gene, CDR1 is SGHNT and CDR2 is YENEEA. The CDR3 covers 16 residues. V trimming: 5 bases; J trimming: 0 bases; junction bases outside the gene matches: 6. Sequencing input: peripheral blood. The TCR originated in a man in his forties or fifties with active COVID-19. V is TRBV11-3 and J is TRBJ2-3; 9 nucleotides align to TRBD2. Written as DNA, the CDR3 is TGTGCCAGCAGCCCGAGGACTAGCGCAAGCACAGATACGCAGTATTTT. It codes for CASSPRTSASTDTQYF.